This T cell receptor beta chain was captured by sequencing in a study of T cells in Graves' hyperthyroidism and ophthalmopathy. This CDR3 region has 14 residues. Trimming stripped 5 bases from V and 6 bases from J, with 16 bases between. Germline CDR1 reads SEHNR; CDR2 reads FQNEAQ (reference sequence). Researchers amplified the TCR beta CDR3 regions from RNA transcripts. The primer set for the first-round RT-PCR of the TCR CDR3 was HTBI. TCRdb re-analysed the multiplex PCR reads in MiXCR, keeping a single row per CDR3 protein. The top ten hold under 3.5% of the sample, which has a few hundred thousand distinct CDR3 sequences, roughly 16% seen once. Study-level points and caveats: Ophthalmopathy and stable hyperthyroidism were told apart by a 13 V-J model. For ophthalmopathy, model prediction preceded onset by a median approximately 6 months. Blood also held most thyroid clonotypes expanded beyond 0.001.

To note about this clonotype: The antigen remains unidentified.

This receptor was identified in a woman in her thirties or forties with Graves' ophthalmopathy. V usage is TRBV7-9 and J usage is TRBJ2-5, with D perhaps TRBD2 (5 bases). Input material: blood. CDR3 coding DNA: TGTGCCAGCAGCAGCCGGGATTTTCGGCAGACCCAGTACTTC. Protein product: CASSSRDFRQTQYF.